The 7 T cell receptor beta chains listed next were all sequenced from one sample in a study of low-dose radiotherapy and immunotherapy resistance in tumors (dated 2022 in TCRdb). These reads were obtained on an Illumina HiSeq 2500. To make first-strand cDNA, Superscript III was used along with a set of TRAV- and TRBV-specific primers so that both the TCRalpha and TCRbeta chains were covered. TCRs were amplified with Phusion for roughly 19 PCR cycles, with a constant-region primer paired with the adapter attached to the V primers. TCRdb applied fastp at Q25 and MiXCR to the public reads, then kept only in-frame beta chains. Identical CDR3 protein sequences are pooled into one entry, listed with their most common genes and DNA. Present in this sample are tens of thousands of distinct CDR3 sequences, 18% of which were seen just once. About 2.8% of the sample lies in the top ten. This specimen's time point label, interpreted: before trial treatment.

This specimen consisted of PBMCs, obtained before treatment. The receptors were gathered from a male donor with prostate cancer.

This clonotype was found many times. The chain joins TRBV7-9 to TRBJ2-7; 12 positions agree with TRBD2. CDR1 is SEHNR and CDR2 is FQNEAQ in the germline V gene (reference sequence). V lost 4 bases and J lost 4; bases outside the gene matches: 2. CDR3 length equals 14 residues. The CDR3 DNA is TGTGCCAGCAGCTCCGGACTAGCGGGGTACGAGCAGTACTTC. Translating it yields CASSSGLAGYEQYF.

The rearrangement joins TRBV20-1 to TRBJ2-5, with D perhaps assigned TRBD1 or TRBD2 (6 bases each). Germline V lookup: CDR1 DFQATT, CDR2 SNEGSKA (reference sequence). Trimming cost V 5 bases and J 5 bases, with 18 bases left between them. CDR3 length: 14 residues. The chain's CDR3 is CSARGPSFRETQYF. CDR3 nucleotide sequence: TGCAGTGCTCGGGGGCCTAGCTTCCGGGAGACCCAGTACTTC.

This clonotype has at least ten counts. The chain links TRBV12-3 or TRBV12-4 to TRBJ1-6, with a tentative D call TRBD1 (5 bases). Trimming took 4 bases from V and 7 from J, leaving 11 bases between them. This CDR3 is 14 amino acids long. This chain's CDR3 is CASSWGPVNSPLHF. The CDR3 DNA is TGTGCCAGCAGTTGGGGCCCTGTCAATTCACCCCTCCACTTT.

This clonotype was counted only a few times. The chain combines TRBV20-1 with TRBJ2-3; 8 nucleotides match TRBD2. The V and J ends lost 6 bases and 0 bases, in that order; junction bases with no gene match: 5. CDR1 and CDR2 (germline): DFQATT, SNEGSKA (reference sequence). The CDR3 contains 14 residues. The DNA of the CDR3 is TGCAGTGCCACGGGGGGGCAGAGCACAGATACGCAGTATTTT. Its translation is CSATGGQSTDTQYF.

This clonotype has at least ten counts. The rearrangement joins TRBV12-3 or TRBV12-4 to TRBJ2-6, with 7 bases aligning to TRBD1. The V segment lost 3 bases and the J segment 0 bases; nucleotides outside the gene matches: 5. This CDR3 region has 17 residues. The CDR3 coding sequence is TGTGCCAGCAGTTTGACCGGGACAGCCTCTGGGGCCAACGTCCTGACTTTC. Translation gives CASSLTGTASGANVLTF.

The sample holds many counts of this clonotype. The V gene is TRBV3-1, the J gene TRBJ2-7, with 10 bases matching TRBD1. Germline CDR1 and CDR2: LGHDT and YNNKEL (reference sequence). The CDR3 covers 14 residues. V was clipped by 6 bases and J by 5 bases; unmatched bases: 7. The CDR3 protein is CASSKTGGQDEQYF. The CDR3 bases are TGTGCCAGCAGTAAGACAGGGGGCCAAGACGAGCAGTACTTC.

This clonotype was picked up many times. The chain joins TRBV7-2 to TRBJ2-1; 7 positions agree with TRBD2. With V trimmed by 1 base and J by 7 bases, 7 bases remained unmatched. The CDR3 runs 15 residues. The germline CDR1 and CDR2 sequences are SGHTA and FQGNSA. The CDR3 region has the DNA TGTGCCAGCAGCTTAGGGGCTAGCGGTTGGAATGAGCAGTTCTTC. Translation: CASSLGASGWNEQFF.